This T cell receptor (beta chain) is from a study of blood T cell repertoires in COVID-19. This CDR3 has 14 residues. V lost 8 bases to trimming and J lost 5 bases, with 19 bases between them. From germline, CDR1 is MNHGY and CDR2 SAAAGT. Libraries were prepared by immunoSEQ multiplex PCR; TCRdb keeps only in-frame clonotypes and omits some of them. The sample yields 100,000 to 150,000 clones, less than 90% seen once. The chain recombines TRBV6-8 with TRBJ2-7, with a possible D match to TRBD1 (7 bases). What was sequenced was peripheral blood. The TCR originated in a man in his sixties with acute or convalescent COVID-19. The CDR3 sequence is CASYEAGGGDEQYF. CDR3 sequence (DNA): TGTGCCAGCTACGAGGCAGGGGGAGGCGACGAGCAGTACTTC.